This entry lists 26 T cell receptor beta chains sequenced from one sample in a study of blood T cell repertoires in COVID-19. Sequenced by immunoSEQ multiplex PCR; TCRdb stores in-frame clones only, minus some. The sample gives roughly 100,000 clones, about 90% of which show up once; 2% to 2.5% is in the top ten. Sequencing was performed on peripheral blood. These receptors were taken from a man over 45 with active COVID-19.

The V gene is TRBV5-1, the J gene TRBJ2-7, with a tentative D call TRBD2 (5 bases). CDR3 length: 15 residues. CDR1 and CDR2 from the germline V gene are SGHRS and YFSETQ. V gave up 4 bases and J gave up 1 base, with 15 bases separating them. The CDR3 DNA reads as TGCGCCAGCAGCGTTCGGACTCCCACTTCCTACGAGCAGTACTTC. It specifies CASSVRTPTSYEQYF.

The chain links TRBV6-1 to TRBJ1-5; D is undetermined. Trimming pared 2 bases from V and 4 bases from J, leaving 15 bases between. This CDR3 is 16 amino acids long. Germline V lookup: CDR1 MNHNS, CDR2 SASEGT. CDR3 DNA sequence: TGTGCCAGCAGTGAAATAGTAAACAGAGTAAATCAGCCCCAGCATTTT. Translated, it gives CASSEIVNRVNQPQHF.

The J gene is TRBJ2-1, the V gene TRBV6-5; weak D call: TRBD1 (6 bases). The ends were cut back, 6 bases at V and 7 bases at J, with 16 bases in the middle. The CDR3 consists of 14 residues. Germline CDR1 MNHEY, CDR2 SVGAGI. The CDR3 DNA follows: TGTGCCAGCAGGCTAAGGGACATTACAAATGAGCAGTTCTTC. Its protein is CASRLRDITNEQFF.

The chain employs TRBV2 and TRBJ2-7; maybe TRBD2 (6 bases). Germline-derived CDR1 and CDR2 are SNHLY and FYNNEI. The CDR3 runs to 14 residues. The V gene lost 7 bases and the J gene lost 3 bases, with 16 bases spanning the gap. Written as DNA, the CDR3 is TGTGCCAGCATATTCACCCTGGGAGGCTACGAGCAGTACTTC. Protein: CASIFTLGGYEQYF.

This chain joins TRBV4-3 and TRBJ1-2, with D unresolved. This CDR3 comprises 15 residues. V gave up 0 bases and J gave up 3 bases, with 11 bases separating them. Per the germline V gene, CDR1 is LGHNA and CDR2 is YSLEER. CDR3 sequence (DNA): TGCGCCAGCAGCCAAGATCTAGGCCGGTACTATGGCTACACCTTC. As protein: CASSQDLGRYYGYTF.

V is TRBV19 and J is TRBJ2-5, with D perhaps TRBD2 (5 bases). The CDR3 loop spans 13 amino acids. Germline V gene sequence: CDR1 LNHDA, CDR2 SQIVND (reference sequence). V was pared by 6 bases and J by 7 bases, with 15 bases between. The DNA for the CDR3 is TGTGCCAGTAGGTCTCCGGGAACTTCGACCCAGTACTTC. This encodes CASRSPGTSTQYF.

The J gene is TRBJ1-2, the V gene TRBV2; 8 bases align to TRBD1. In germline, CDR1 is SNHLY, CDR2 FYNNEI. The J segment lost 5 bases and the V segment lost 5 bases, leaving 4 bases of the junction unmatched. CDR3 size: 13 residues. Written as DNA, the CDR3 is TGTGCCAGCAGTCCCGGGACAGGTTATGGCTACACCTTC. Its protein product is CASSPGTGYGYTF.

The rearrangement joins TRBV29-1 to TRBJ1-3; D remains unclear. The ends were cut back, 6 bases at V and 0 bases at J, with 12 bases in the middle. This CDR3 region has 14 residues. The germline gives CDR1 SQVTM, CDR2 ANQGSEA. Here the CDR3 DNA reads TGCAGCGTCACCCCTAGGAGCTCTGGAAACACCATATATTTT. Translation gives CSVTPRSSGNTIYF.

This clone was counted between two and nine times. At one of its ends the junction is not consistent with the germline gene, which may arise from a read error. The chain employs TRBV7-7 and TRBJ1-5, with D unclear. The germline CDR1 and CDR2 sequences are SSHAT and FNYEAQ (reference sequence). The CDR3 runs to 16 residues. This CDR3 reads CASSAPGEDSNQPQHF. CDR3 bases: TGTGCTAGCAGCGCCCCCGGGGAGGATAGCAATCAGCCCCAGCATTTT.

The V call is TRBV5-8, the J call TRBJ2-5, with D possibly TRBD2 on 6 matching bases. The CDR3 contains 15 residues. Germline lookup yields CDR1 SGHTS and CDR2 YDEGEE. Trimming took off 2 bases at V and 5 bases at J, with 16 bases between the two ends. For the CDR3, the DNA is TGTGCCAGCAGCTTCCCGGGACTCACCCCGGAGACCCAGTACTTC. Translating it yields CASSFPGLTPETQYF.

This chain links TRBV6-4 with TRBJ2-7; no clear D gene. V was shortened by 3 bases and J by 3 bases, with 9 bases between the two germline ends. The CDR3 loop spans 13 amino acids. Germline V gives CDR1 MRHNA, CDR2 SNTAGT. CDR3 in amino acids: CASSEFPNYEQYF. DNA of the CDR3: TGTGCCAGCAGTGAATTTCCCAACTACGAGCAGTACTTC.

This rearrangement joins TRBV4-1 to TRBJ1-2, with D unresolved. The V gene's germline CDR1 is MGHRA and CDR2 YSYEKL. Trimming removed 1 base from V and 7 bases from J, with 4 bases in between. CDR3 length equals 11 residues. CDR3 sequence: CASSQGGGYTF. The CDR3 DNA reads TGCGCCAGCAGCCAAGGAGGTGGCTACACCTTC.

The rearrangement uses TRBV6-2 or TRBV6-3 and TRBJ1-1, with D perhaps matching TRBD1 (5 bases). Germline CDR1 and CDR2: MNHEY and SVGEGT. With 2 bases removed from V and 1 base from J, the gap between germline ends came to 8 bases. The CDR3 has 14 amino acids. This chain's CDR3 is CASSYRGGNTEAFF. CDR3 bases: TGTGCCAGCAGTTACAGGGGCGGGAACACTGAAGCTTTCTTT.

The V call is TRBV12-5, the J call TRBJ2-7; 9 bases line up with TRBD1. From germline, CDR1 is LGHNT and CDR2 FRNRAP. The CDR3 is made up of 12 amino acids. V lost 8 bases to trimming and J lost 3 bases; unmatched junction nucleotides: 2. Here the CDR3 reads CASTGQGYEQYF. CDR3 in DNA: TGTGCTAGTACGGGACAGGGCTACGAGCAGTACTTC.

V gene TRBV25-1 combines with J gene TRBJ2-5; D is uncertain. Germline V gives CDR1 MGHDK, CDR2 SYGVNS. Between the trimmed V and J ends, which lost 5 bases and 0 bases, there was a span of 4 bases. This CDR3 spans 12 amino acids. In nucleotides, the CDR3 is TGTGCCAGCAGTCACTACCAAGAGACCCAGTACTTC. Amino acids: CASSHYQETQYF.

This CDR3 is CASSRTGPNEKLFF. The CDR3 DNA is TGCGCCAGCAGCCGGACAGGGCCTAATGAAAAACTGTTTTTT. V is TRBV5-1 and J is TRBJ1-4; 8 nucleotides align to TRBD1. The CDR3 is 14 residues long. Germline assignment: CDR1 SGHRS and CDR2 YFSETQ. The V gene end was trimmed by 4 bases and the J gene end by 3 bases; junction bases not matched to a gene: 2.

The chain links TRBV6-4 to TRBJ1-6; D remains unclear. In germline, CDR1 is MRHNA, CDR2 SNTAGT. Trimming left V 3 bases short and J 0 bases short, with 9 bases between. CDR3 length: 16 amino acids. The chain's CDR3 is CASSEAESSYNSPLHF. The CDR3 bases are TGTGCCAGCAGTGAAGCGGAGAGCTCCTATAATTCACCCCTCCACTTT.

The chain links TRBV6-5 to TRBJ2-7, with 7 bases aligning to TRBD1. Looked up from germline, CDR1 is MNHEY and CDR2 is SVGAGI. The CDR3 sequence is 15 residues long. The J segment lost 3 bases and the V segment lost 2 bases, leaving 7 bases of the junction unmatched. This chain's CDR3 is CASSYRDRRGYEQYF. Here the CDR3 DNA reads TGTGCCAGCAGTTACCGGGACAGAAGGGGCTACGAGCAGTACTTC.

The genes are TRBV5-1 and TRBJ1-5; 8 nucleotides agree with TRBD1. The germline V gene has CDR1 SGHRS and CDR2 YFSETQ. The CDR3 contains 15 residues. Trimming cost V 4 bases and J 5 bases; bases outside gene matches: 8. This chain's CDR3 is CASSLTGQGHQPQHF. DNA of the CDR3: TGCGCCAGCAGCCTCACCGGACAGGGCCATCAGCCCCAGCATTTT. Complete variable domain (other parts from reference TRBV5-1 and TRBJ1-5): KAGVTQTPRYLIKTRGQQVTLSCSPISGHRSVSWYQQTPGQGLQFLFEYFSETQRNKGNFPGRFSGRQFSNSRSEMNVSTLELGDSALYLCASSLTGQGHQPQHFGDGTRLSIL.

CDR3 sequence (DNA): TGTGCCAGCAGCGGGGACAGGGGAAGGACAGATACGCAGTATTTT. Amino acid sequence: CASSGDRGRTDTQYF. The genes are TRBV7-9 and TRBJ2-3; 10 bases fit TRBD1. The germline CDR1 and CDR2 sequences are SEHNR and FQNEAQ (reference sequence). After removal of 5 bases from V and 3 bases from J, the junction contained 5 bases not matched to a gene. The CDR3 is 15 amino acids.

This chain joins TRBV11-2 and TRBJ2-7; TRBD2 aligns across 9 bases. Germline values: CDR1 SGHAT, CDR2 FQNNGV. CDR3 size: 17 residues. Losses at the gene ends were 0 bases for V and 3 bases for J; bases not matched to a gene: 9. CDR3 DNA: TGTGCCAGCAGCTTAGATAACCCAGCGGGGGGTGGCTACGAGCAGTACTTC. This sequence encodes CASSLDNPAGGGYEQYF.

This chain connects TRBV29-1 to TRBJ1-2; 8 positions agree with TRBD1. Germline V CDR1 and CDR2: SQVTM, ANQGSEA. Germline trimming cut 4 bases from V and 2 bases from J; bases unmatched to any gene: 0. The CDR3 covers 12 residues. The CDR3 region is CSVGTGNYGYTF. Here the CDR3 DNA reads TGCAGCGTTGGGACAGGGAACTATGGCTACACCTTC.

This clone was recorded once. CDR3 DNA: TGTGCCAGCAGTTACAAGGGGGCCCACGAGCAGTACTTC. It encodes CASSYKGAHEQYF. V gene TRBV6-2 or TRBV6-3 combines with J gene TRBJ2-7; 7 bases agree with TRBD1. The CDR3 runs 13 residues. CDR1 is MNHEY, CDR2 SVGEGT, per germline. Trimming removed 2 bases from V and 5 bases from J; junction bases left unmatched: 3.

J is TRBJ1-3 and V is TRBV19; D uncertain. The germline CDR1 and CDR2 sequences are LNHDA and SQIVND (reference sequence). The length of the CDR3 is 16 residues. Trimming pared 3 bases from V and 0 bases from J, leaving 12 bases between. The CDR3 sequence is CASSISYRSSGNTIYF. In DNA form, the CDR3 reads TGTGCCAGTAGTATTTCTTACAGAAGCTCTGGAAACACCATATATTTT.

The chain carries TRBV9 and TRBJ2-1, with TRBD2 identical over 14 bases. Germline V gene sequence: CDR1 SGDLS, CDR2 YYNGEE. CDR3 size: 19 residues. J gave up 1 base and V 4 bases, and 10 bases lay outside the gene matches. DNA of the CDR3: TGTGCCAGCAGCCTCAGGGGGACTAGCGGGGGCCGATCCTACAATGAGCAGTTCTTC. It yields the protein CASSLRGTSGGRSYNEQFF.

This chain joins TRBV6-5 and TRBJ1-4; tentative D call: TRBD1 (5 bases). The ends were cut back, 10 bases at V and 3 bases at J, with 15 bases in the middle. Germline V gene lookup returns CDR1 MNHEY and CDR2 SVGAGI. The CDR3 is made up of 14 amino acids. The CDR3: CATKLGGANEKLFF. CDR3 DNA: TGTGCCACAAAATTGGGGGGGGCTAATGAAAAACTGTTTTTT.